These 15 T cell receptor beta chains came from one sample sequenced in a study of T-cell memory formation after mild COVID-19. In TCRdb, the 5' RACE reads were re-called with MiXCR into one record per CDR3 protein. The table lists roughly 300,000 distinct CDR3 sequences, approximately 8.4% of them singletons. The sample taken for sequencing was PBMCs or a T cell subset sorted from them (not recorded which). The receptor set was obtained from a man aged 18 to 30 who had mild COVID-19 (a few samples of this study predate the infection). Cell type and time point are not known.

This clonotype was found a few times. The gene calls are TRBV13 and TRBJ2-7; 8 nucleotides align to TRBD2. Trimming removed 5 bases from V and 4 bases from J; junction bases left unmatched: 7. Germline CDR1 reads PRHDT; CDR2 reads FYEKMQ (reference sequence). The CDR3 totals 14 residues. CDR3 region: CASSPGLARYEQYV. CDR3 coding DNA: TGTGCCAGCAGCCCCGGACTAGCCCGGTACGAGCAGTACGTC.

The table lists this clonotype with many counts. V usage is TRBV6-1 and J usage is TRBJ2-7; tentatively, D is TRBD2 (6 bases). V was trimmed by 8 bases and J by 3 bases, leaving 17 bases between them. Germline CDR1 MNHNS, CDR2 SASEGT. The CDR3 is 14 amino acids. The CDR3 protein is CASRRSSDHYEQYF. The CDR3 DNA follows: TGTGCCAGCCGTCGTTCTAGCGACCACTACGAGCAGTACTTC.

This clonotype showed up many times. The chain recombines TRBV7-2 with TRBJ2-7; the D gene could be TRBD1 or TRBD2 (6 bases each). V lost 7 bases and J lost 4, with 17 bases in between. CDR1 is SGHTA and CDR2 is FQGNSA in the germline V gene. This CDR3 region has 14 residues. The CDR3 DNA follows: TGTGCCAGCACCCCGGCCGGGGGCTGGTACGAGCAGTACTTC. Its translation: CASTPAGGWYEQYF.

The chain carries TRBV3-1 and TRBJ1-4; a weak D match, TRBD1 (6 bases). The CDR3 runs 16 residues. The ends were cut back, 3 bases at V and 5 bases at J, with 16 bases in the middle. From germline, CDR1 is LGHDT and CDR2 YNNKEL (reference sequence). The DNA of the CDR3 is TGTGCCAGCAGCCATACCCCGTACAGGGCGAATGAAAAACTGTTTTTT. Its translation: CASSHTPYRANEKLFF.

The chain combines TRBV27 with TRBJ1-2; D ambiguous. In germline, CDR1 is MNHEY, CDR2 SMNVEV (reference sequence). The V end was cut by 1 base, the J end by 7 bases, with 10 bases between. The CDR3 contains 13 residues. The CDR3 sequence is CASSLWASGGYTF. CDR3 DNA: TGTGCCAGCAGTTTATGGGCATCTGGTGGCTACACCTTC.

The CDR3 sequence is CASSPREGRNEQFF. The CDR3 nucleotides read TGTGCCAGCTCACCACGAGAGGGTCGGAATGAGCAGTTCTTC. The chain recombines TRBV18 with TRBJ2-1, with a possible D match to TRBD2 (5 bases). V shed 1 base and J shed 7 bases, with 11 bases lying between them. Germline-derived CDR1 and CDR2 are KGHSH and LQKENI. The CDR3 runs to 14 residues.

This clonotype was recorded a few times. CDR3 protein: CASSTGSLSPLHF. The CDR3 DNA reads TGTGCCAGCAGCACAGGGTCCCTTTCACCCCTCCACTTT. The chain employs TRBV6-1 and TRBJ1-6; D might be TRBD1 (6 bases). V gave up 6 bases and J gave up 9 bases, with 12 bases separating them. The CDR3 length is 13 residues. CDR1 and CDR2 from the germline V gene are MNHNS and SASEGT.

This clonotype was counted ten times or more. V usage is TRBV6-5 and J usage is TRBJ2-1, with 8 nucleotides matching TRBD1. The V segment lost 2 bases and the J segment 7 bases; nucleotides outside the gene matches: 7. The V gene's germline CDR1 is MNHEY and CDR2 SVGAGI. CDR3 length: 15 amino acids. Here the CDR3 reads CASSYAWTGTNEQFF. The DNA of the CDR3 is TGTGCCAGCAGTTACGCTTGGACAGGGACTAATGAGCAGTTCTTC.

This clonotype was detected only a few times. The chain recombines TRBV20-1 with TRBJ1-5; TRBD1 matches 9 bases. The CDR3 sequence is 15 residues long. Unmatched junction bases numbered 11, after V lost 6 bases and J lost 5 bases. Germline V gene sequence: CDR1 DFQATT, CDR2 SNEGSKA (reference sequence). This chain's CDR3 is CSAKTHRGPYQPQHF. CDR3 in DNA: TGCAGTGCGAAAACTCACAGGGGGCCGTATCAGCCCCAGCATTTT.

The V and J genes are TRBV7-6 and TRBJ2-7; D is undetermined. The V gene's germline CDR1 is SGHVS and CDR2 FNYEAQ. The CDR3 runs 13 residues. The ends were cut back, 1 base at V and 6 bases at J, with 10 bases in the middle. The CDR3 spells CASSLEGSAEQYF. For the CDR3, the DNA is TGTGCCAGCAGCTTAGAAGGATCTGCCGAGCAGTACTTC.

This clonotype was seen at least ten times. This chain uses TRBV4-2 with TRBJ2-5; perhaps TRBD2 as D (5 bases). Germline V gives CDR1 LGHNA, CDR2 YNFKEQ. The V and J ends lost 1 base and 1 base respectively, with 10 bases between them. This CDR3 has 15 residues. CDR3 nucleotides: TGTGCCAGCAGCCAAGCAGGCGGGCCCCAAGAGACCCAGTACTTC. Translation gives CASSQAGGPQETQYF.

This clonotype was found many times. The chain has TRBV11-1 and TRBJ2-7; D remains ambiguous. The germline CDR1 and CDR2 sequences are SGHAT and FQDESV (reference sequence). CDR3 length equals 13 residues. Trimming stripped 4 bases from V and 3 bases from J, with 10 bases between. CDR3 sequence: CASSWTEDYEQYV. The DNA of the CDR3 is TGTGCCAGCAGCTGGACGGAAGACTACGAGCAGTACGTC.

Ten or more counts support this clonotype. CDR3 DNA sequence: TGTGCCAGCAGCAAAGGCCAGGGAGGGGCGGCCAAAAACATTCAGTACTTC. Translated: CASSKGQGGAAKNIQYF. The rearrangement uses TRBV21-1 and TRBJ2-4; the D call of TRBD2 is as the table states it, not checked on the DNA. TRBV21-1 is classified as a pseudogene. CDR3 length equals 17 residues.

V gene TRBV27 combines with J gene TRBJ1-4, with 9 bases identical to TRBD1. Germline-derived CDR1 and CDR2 are MNHEY and SMNVEV (reference sequence). The CDR3 length is 14 residues. Trimming cost V 7 bases and J 5 bases; bases outside gene matches: 5. The DNA of the CDR3 is TGTGCCAGCACCTCCGGGACAGGGAATGAAAAACTGTTTTTT. This codes for CASTSGTGNEKLFF.

This clonotype was detected a few times. The rearrangement uses TRBV6-5 and TRBJ2-5, with D perhaps TRBD1 (5 bases). Germline CDR1 reads MNHEY; CDR2 reads SVGAGI. The CDR3 consists of 14 residues. The V gene lost 5 bases and the J gene lost 2 bases, with 12 bases spanning the gap. CDR3 in DNA: TGTGCCAGCAGTAGAAGACAGAGTCAAGAGACCCAGTACTTC. Amino acids: CASSRRQSQETQYF.